The 3 T cell receptor beta chains below come from one sample, sequenced in a study of blood T cells in healthy people across ages. A second PCR of 7 to 11 cycles used a sample-barcoded 5' primer and a J-beta primer mix. MiXCR, run by TCRdb on the 5' RACE reads, gives a single entry per CDR3 protein. The data show about 1.6 million distinct CDR3 sequences, roughly 32% seen once. The source material was blood. The receptors shown here come from a woman aged 30 to 39 in good health.

This clonotype was seen once. The V gene is TRBV30, the J gene TRBJ1-5, with TRBD1 as a possible D gene (6 bases). V was shortened by 5 bases and J by 4 bases, with 18 bases between the two germline ends. This CDR3 has 15 amino acids. Germline CDR1 is GTSNPN and CDR2 is SVGIG (reference sequence). The CDR3 sequence is CAWRPTGTQNQPQHF. CDR3 DNA sequence: TGTGCCTGGCGTCCCACCGGGACACAAAATCAGCCCCAGCATTTT.

The J gene is TRBJ2-4, the V gene TRBV11-2, with TRBD2 matching 11 bases. Germline loops: CDR1 SGHAT, CDR2 FQNNGV. The CDR3 has 21 amino acids. After removal of 5 bases from V and 13 bases from J, the junction contained 31 bases not matched to a gene. The CDR3 here is CASSPGRLTSGARGTYNEQYF. CDR3 nucleotide sequence: TGTGCCAGCAGCCCCGGACGTCTGACTAGCGGGGCAAGGGGGACTTACAATGAGCAGTACTTC.

The V call is TRBV30, the J call TRBJ1-1; D not resolved. CDR3 length equals 11 residues. Germline-derived CDR1 and CDR2 are GTSNPN and SVGIG (reference sequence). V was pared by 5 bases and J by 10 bases, with 14 bases between. Here the CDR3 DNA reads TGTGCCTGGGGACCTTTTGATCCAGCTTTCTTT. Amino acid sequence: CAWGPFDPAFF.